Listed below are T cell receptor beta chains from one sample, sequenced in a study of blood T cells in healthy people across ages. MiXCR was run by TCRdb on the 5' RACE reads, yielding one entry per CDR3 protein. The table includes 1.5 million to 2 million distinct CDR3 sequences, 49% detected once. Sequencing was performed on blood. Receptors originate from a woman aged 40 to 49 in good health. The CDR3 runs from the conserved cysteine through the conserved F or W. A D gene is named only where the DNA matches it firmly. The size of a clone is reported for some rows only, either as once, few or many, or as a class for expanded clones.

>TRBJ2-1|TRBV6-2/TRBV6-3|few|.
TGTGCCAGCAGTTACGGTGGCCTCAAGAGCAATGAGCAGTTCTTC
CASSYGGLKSNEQFF
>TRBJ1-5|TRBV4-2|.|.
TGTGCCAGCTCCGGGGAGAGCAATCAGCCCCAGCATTTT
CASSGESNQPQHF
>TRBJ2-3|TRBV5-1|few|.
TGCGCCAGCAGCTTGGATATTCTAGCCACAGATACGCAGTATTTT
CASSLDILATDTQYF
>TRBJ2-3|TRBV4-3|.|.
TGCGCCAGCAGCCAAGAGAGGCTATCCTCCGGAGATACGCAGTATTTT
CASSQERLSSGDTQYF
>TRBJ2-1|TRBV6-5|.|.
TGTGCCAGCAGACTGCAGGGTTCCAATGAGCAGTTCTTC
CASRLQGSNEQFF
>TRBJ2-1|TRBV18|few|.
TGTGCCACCCGACCCCGGGATCTCGTTCTGAATGAGCAGTTCTTC
CATRPRDLVLNEQFF
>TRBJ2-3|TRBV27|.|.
TGTGCCAGCGGGTATCGGTTTGGGGGGAGCACAGATACGCAGTATTTT
CASGYRFGGSTDTQYF
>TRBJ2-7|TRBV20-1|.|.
TGCAGTGCTATAGACGGGAAGGGATCGGAGTACGAGCAGTACTTC
CSAIDGKGSEYEQYF
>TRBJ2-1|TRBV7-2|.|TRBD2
TGTGCCAGCAGCTTACGATCGACTAGCGGGGGGGCCGTTAATGAGCAGTTCTTC
CASSLRSTSGGAVNEQFF
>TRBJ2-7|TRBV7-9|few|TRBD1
TGTGCCAGCAGCTCCTTGCCGGGACAGGGGGCCCACGAGCAGTACTTC
CASSSLPGQGAHEQYF
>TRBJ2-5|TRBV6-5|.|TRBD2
TGTGCCAGCAGTTACCAGGGGACTAGCGGGAGGGAGACCCAGTACTTC
CASSYQGTSGRETQYF
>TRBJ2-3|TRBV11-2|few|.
TGTGCCAGCAGCTTTACACGCACGGGCGCAGATACGCAGTATTTT
CASSFTRTGADTQYF
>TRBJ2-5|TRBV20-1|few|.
TGCAGTGCAAACTTCGGGGGAACCCAAGAGACCCAGTACTTC
CSANFGGTQETQYF
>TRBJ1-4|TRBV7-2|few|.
TGTGCCAGCAGCTTAGAAGCCTCGTCGGAAAAACTGTTTTTT
CASSLEASSEKLFF
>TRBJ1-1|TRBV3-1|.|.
TGTGCCAGCAGCCAAGACTGGATGAACACTGAAGCTTTCTTT
CASSQDWMNTEAFF
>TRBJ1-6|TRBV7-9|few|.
TGTGCCAGCAGCTTAAACATTCAGCGTAATAATTCACCCCTCCACTTT
CASSLNIQRNNSPLHF
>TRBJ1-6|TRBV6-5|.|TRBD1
TGTGCCAGCAGTTACTCTCGGGACAGGGAACTAAATTCACCCCTCCACTTT
CASSYSRDRELNSPLHF
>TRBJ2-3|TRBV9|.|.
TGTGCCAGCAGCGTAGAGGCGAGGGGGGGCACAGATACGCAGTATTTT
CASSVEARGGTDTQYF
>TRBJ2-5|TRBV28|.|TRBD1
TGTGCCAGCAGTGAGCTCGGGACAGGAACGGGGACCCAGTACTTC
CASSELGTGTGTQYF